This TCR beta chain is drawn from a study of blood T cell repertoires in COVID-19. The CDR3 sequence is 14 residues long. The germline gives CDR1 GTSNPN, CDR2 SVGIG (reference sequence). The germline V and J ends were trimmed by 5 bases and 2 bases, with 12 bases remaining between them. The table came from immunoSEQ multiplex PCR; TCRdb's copy has only in-frame clones and leaves some out. The sample includes 250,000 to 300,000 clones, 87% of them seen just once. The V and J genes are TRBV30 and TRBJ1-4; D might be TRBD1 (6 bases). This TCR was recovered from a woman between 45 and 65 years old who had recovered from COVID-19. The material sequenced was peripheral blood. The CDR3 loop reads CAWARQDTNEKLFF. For the CDR3, the DNA is TGTGCCTGGGCCAGACAGGACACTAATGAAAAACTGTTTTTT.